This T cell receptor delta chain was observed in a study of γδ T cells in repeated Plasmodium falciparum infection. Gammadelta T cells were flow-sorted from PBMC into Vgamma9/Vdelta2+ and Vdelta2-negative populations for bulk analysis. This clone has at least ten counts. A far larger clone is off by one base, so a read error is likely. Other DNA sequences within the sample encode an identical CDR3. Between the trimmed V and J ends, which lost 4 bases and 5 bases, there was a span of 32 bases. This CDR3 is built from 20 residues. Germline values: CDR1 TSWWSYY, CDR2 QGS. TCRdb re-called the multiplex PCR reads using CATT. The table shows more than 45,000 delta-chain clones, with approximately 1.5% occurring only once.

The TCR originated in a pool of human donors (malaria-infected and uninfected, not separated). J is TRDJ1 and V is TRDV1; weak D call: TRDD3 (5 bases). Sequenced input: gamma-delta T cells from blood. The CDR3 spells CALGGTRLLGGTRGADKLIF. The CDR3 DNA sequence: TGTGCTCTTGGGGGGACGCGGTTATTAGGGGGCACCCGAGGAGCAGATAAACTCATCTTT.